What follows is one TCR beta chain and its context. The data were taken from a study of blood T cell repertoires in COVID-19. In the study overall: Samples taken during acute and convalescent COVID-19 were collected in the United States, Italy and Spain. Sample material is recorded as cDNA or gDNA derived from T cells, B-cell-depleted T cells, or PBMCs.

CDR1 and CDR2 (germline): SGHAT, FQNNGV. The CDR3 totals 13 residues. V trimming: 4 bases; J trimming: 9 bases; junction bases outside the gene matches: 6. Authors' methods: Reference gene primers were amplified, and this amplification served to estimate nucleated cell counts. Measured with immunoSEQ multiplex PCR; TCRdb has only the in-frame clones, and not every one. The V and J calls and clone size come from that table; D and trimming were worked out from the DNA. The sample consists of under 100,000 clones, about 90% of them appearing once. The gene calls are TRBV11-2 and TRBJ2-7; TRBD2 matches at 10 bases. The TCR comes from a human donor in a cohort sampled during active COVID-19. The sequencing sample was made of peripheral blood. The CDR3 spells CASSSGLAGVQYF. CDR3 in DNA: TGTGCCAGCAGCTCGGGGCTAGCGGGAGTGCAGTACTTC.